This TCR beta chain was sequenced in a study of cytomegalovirus exposure and HLA in healthy donors. Per germline, CDR1 SGHDT and CDR2 YYEEEE. The CDR3 runs 15 residues. The V gene end was trimmed by 0 bases and the J gene end by 5 bases; junction bases not matched to a gene: 5. The PCR was carried out with 60 Vbeta primers and 13 Jbeta primers. The repertoire was sequenced with immunoSEQ multiplex PCR; TCRdb's copy has only in-frame clones and lacks some. Altogether around 120,000 clones are present, over 60% being singletons, with the ten largest covering 4% to 5.5%. Study-wide results and caveats: An analysis that was carried out later associated 16,000 or so TCR beta sequences with HLA alleles at 0.05 false discovery rate. Per a prior analysis, the majority of TCR beta V segments were productive roughly 90% or roughly 30% of the time. The classifier reportedly diagnosed cytomegalovirus status with high sensitivity and specificity.

This clone was seen a few times. The antigen is not known. The TCR was taken from a man aged 30-40 years in good health and CMV-seropositive. This chain connects TRBV5-6 to TRBJ2-1; 7 positions match TRBD2. Specimen: PBMCs. The CDR3 loop reads CASSLEGGRHNEQFF. CDR3 coding DNA: TGTGCCAGCAGCTTGGAGGGAGGGCGCCACAATGAGCAGTTCTTC.